This is a list of T cell receptor beta chains from one sample in a study of response to subunit inactivated influenza vaccine. TCRdb recomputed calls from the RT-PCR reads with MiXCR, one row per CDR3 protein. The data contain some 550,000 distinct CDR3 sequences, roughly 23% of them singletons. These data are also associated with another study on T cells expressing NK-cell markers.

The source material was CD4+ T cells sorted from PBMCs, sampled 12 days after vaccination. The receptor source for this set is a man in his fifties or sixties who received an inactivated influenza vaccine. The CDR3 runs from the conserved cysteine through the conserved F or W. The D gene is left open where the match is weak. Size is stated for part of the rows, as once, few or many counts, or as a class when the clone is expanded.

V gene,clone size,J gene,D gene,CDR3 protein,CDR3 DNA
TRBV24-1,few,TRBJ2-5,NA,CATSHREVATQYF,TGTGCCACCAGCCACAGGGAGGTAGCGACCCAGTACTTC
TRBV10-3,few,TRBJ2-7,TRBD1,CASRTGTSYEQYF,TGTGCCTCCAGGACAGGGACATCCTACGAGCAGTACTTC
TRBV7-2,few,TRBJ2-6,NA,CASTLMGLSGANVLTF,TGTGCCAGCACCCTAATGGGGCTATCTGGGGCCAACGTCCTGACTTTC
TRBV30,NA,TRBJ2-7,TRBD1,CAWRGTGEGNEQYF,TGTGCCTGGAGGGGGACAGGGGAGGGGAACGAGCAGTACTTC
TRBV28,NA,TRBJ2-1,NA,CASSFNPPRTPGNEQFF,TGTGCCAGCAGTTTTAACCCCCCCAGGACTCCGGGGAATGAGCAGTTCTTC
TRBV20-1,NA,TRBJ2-3,TRBD2,CSAPSGGNTDTQYF,TGCAGTGCTCCCTCCGGGGGGAACACAGATACGCAGTATTTT
TRBV7-2,NA,TRBJ2-3,NA,CASSPRIRQYF,TGTGCCAGCAGCCCCAGGATCCGACAGTATTTT
TRBV5-1,few,TRBJ1-4,NA,CASSLVGVEKLFF,TGCGCCAGCAGCTTGGTCGGGGTTGAAAAACTGTTTTTT
TRBV12-3/TRBV12-4,NA,TRBJ1-4,TRBD1,CASSWDSFEKLFF,TGTGCCAGCAGTTGGGACAGTTTTGAAAAACTGTTTTTT
TRBV6-1,NA,TRBJ2-7,NA,CASQFSYEQYF,TGTGCCAGTCAGTTCAGCTACGAGCAGTACTTC
TRBV20-1,NA,TRBJ2-4,TRBD1,CSAAGQVKNIQYF,TGCAGTGCTGCGGGACAGGTCAAAAACATTCAGTACTTC
TRBV7-2,few,TRBJ2-7,NA,CASSFPPPGAYEQYF,TGTGCCAGCAGCTTTCCCCCCCCGGGGGCCTACGAGCAGTACTTC
TRBV7-2,NA,TRBJ2-2,TRBD2,CASSLRLAGAGELFF,TGTGCCAGCAGCTTACGACTAGCGGGAGCCGGGGAGCTGTTTTTT
TRBV7-2,NA,TRBJ1-5,NA,CASSPGTPRQPQHF,TGTGCCAGCAGCCCAGGGACCCCCCGGCAGCCCCAGCATTTT
TRBV7-9,NA,TRBJ2-5,NA,CASSRTGSQETQYF,TGTGCCAGCAGCCGTACAGGTTCCCAAGAGACCCAGTACTTC
TRBV6-1,NA,TRBJ2-1,TRBD2,CASIPGGGYNEQFF,TGTGCCAGCATCCCGGGGGGGGGCTACAATGAGCAGTTCTTC
TRBV29-1,few,TRBJ2-2,NA,CSVWTPANTGELFF,TGCAGCGTTTGGACTCCCGCGAACACCGGGGAGCTGTTTTTT
TRBV10-1,NA,TRBJ1-6,NA,CASSRGQGSPLHF,TGCGCCAGCAGTAGGGGACAAGGCTCACCCCTCCACTTT
TRBV4-3,NA,TRBJ2-3,NA,CASSQDHASTDTQYF,TGCGCCAGCAGCCAAGACCACGCTAGCACAGATACGCAGTATTTT
TRBV29-1,many,TRBJ2-6,NA,CSVGAAGANVLTF,TGCAGCGTAGGGGCGGCTGGGGCCAACGTCCTGACTTTC
TRBV12-3/TRBV12-4,NA,TRBJ2-7,NA,CASRRGRTLAYEQYF,TGTGCCAGCAGACGCGGACGGACCTTAGCCTACGAGCAGTACTTC
TRBV30,NA,TRBJ1-6,NA,CAWSVRPRLMYNSPLHF,TGTGCCTGGAGTGTACGCCCCCGCCTAATGTATAATTCACCCCTCCACTTT
TRBV5-1,NA,TRBJ2-3,TRBD2,CASSREPSGGADTQYF,TGCGCCAGCAGCAGGGAGCCTAGCGGGGGGGCAGATACGCAGTATTTT
TRBV12-3/TRBV12-4,few,TRBJ2-5,NA,CASRGHLQETQYF,TGTGCCAGCAGGGGACATTTACAAGAGACCCAGTACTTC
TRBV28,NA,TRBJ2-7,NA,CASSSITPTDLTYEQYF,TGTGCCAGCAGTTCAATAACACCCACGGACTTAACCTACGAGCAGTACTTC
TRBV9,few,TRBJ2-2,NA,CASSVATGELFF,TGTGCCAGCAGCGTGGCGACCGGGGAGCTGTTTTTT
TRBV10-1,NA,TRBJ1-1,NA,CASRESMNTEAFF,TGCGCCAGCAGGGAATCCATGAACACTGAAGCTTTCTTT
TRBV18,NA,TRBJ1-4,NA,CASSPGRGNLNEKLFF,TGTGCCAGCTCACCGGGCCGGGGGAACCTTAATGAAAAACTGTTTTTT
TRBV7-2,many,TRBJ2-1,NA,CASSPGYNEQFF,TGTGCCAGCAGCCCAGGGTACAATGAGCAGTTCTTC
TRBV5-1,few,TRBJ2-7,TRBD1,CASSLGQGNYEQYF,TGCGCCAGCAGCTTGGGACAGGGCAACTACGAGCAGTACTTC
TRBV6-1,many,TRBJ2-3,NA,CASSRIRAVTSTDTQYF,TGTGCCAGCAGCCGAATTAGAGCTGTCACGAGCACAGATACGCAGTATTTT
TRBV7-2,few,TRBJ2-5,TRBD2,CASSLASGFDETQYF,TGTGCCAGCAGCTTAGCTAGCGGGTTCGATGAGACCCAGTACTTC
TRBV20-1,few,TRBJ1-5,TRBD1,CSAREPMGQGGQPQHF,TGCAGTGCTAGAGAACCCATGGGACAGGGGGGTCAGCCCCAGCATTTT
TRBV5-1,NA,TRBJ2-7,NA,CASNGGLPRDEQYF,TGCGCCAGCAATGGGGGATTGCCTAGGGACGAGCAGTACTTC
TRBV19,NA,TRBJ1-5,NA,CASSGTANNQPQHF,TGTGCCAGTAGCGGGACGGCCAACAATCAGCCCCAGCATTTT
TRBV27,NA,TRBJ2-2,NA,CASSLMVANTGELFF,TGTGCCAGCAGTTTAATGGTTGCGAACACCGGGGAGCTGTTTTTT
TRBV27,few,TRBJ2-3,TRBD2,CASSLRPGLAVAGDTQYF,TGTGCCAGCAGTTTACGGCCGGGACTAGCGGTCGCAGGGGATACGCAGTATTTT
TRBV4-1,NA,TRBJ1-4,TRBD1,CASSQGDRVPPLEKLFF,TGCGCCAGCAGCCAAGGGGACAGGGTGCCTCCCCTTGAAAAACTGTTTTTT
TRBV12-3/TRBV12-4,NA,TRBJ1-5,NA,CASSFDENQPQHF,TGTGCCAGCAGTTTCGACGAGAATCAGCCCCAGCATTTT
TRBV12-3/TRBV12-4,few,TRBJ1-2,NA,CASSYRRTNGYTF,TGTGCCAGCAGCTACAGGAGGACTAACGGCTACACCTTC